The 3 T cell receptor beta chains given below trace back to one sample, sequenced in a study of cytomegalovirus exposure and HLA in healthy donors. Use of 60 Vbeta and 13 Jbeta primers characterized the PCR. Clones were read by immunoSEQ multiplex PCR, and TCRdb kept only the in-frame ones, dropping some. The table includes more than 95,000 clones, 76% detected once. The sequenced sample was PBMCs. These receptors all come from a man aged 35 to 55 in good health and CMV-seropositive.

The chain has TRBV28 and TRBJ2-7; 10 nucleotides line up with TRBD1. V dropped 4 bases and J dropped 5; count of bases not matched to a gene: 11. The CDR3 is made up of 16 amino acids. Germline CDR1 is MDHEN and CDR2 is SYDVKM. CDR3 sequence reads: CASSWVPGQGYNEQYF. The CDR3, as DNA: TGTGCCAGCAGTTGGGTCCCGGGACAGGGGTACAACGAGCAGTACTTC.

This clone was seen a few times. Other DNA sequences in this sample translate to the same CDR3. V gene TRBV19 combines with J gene TRBJ2-7; 7 bases match TRBD1. V was clipped by 4 bases and J by 1 base; unmatched bases: 4. Germline CDR1 LNHDA, CDR2 SQIVND (reference sequence). This CDR3 is 14 amino acids long. Written as DNA, the CDR3 is TGTGCCAGTAGTAGGGACAGCTTTTCCTACGAGCAGTACTTC. Amino acid sequence: CASSRDSFSYEQYF. The complete variable domain, with remaining parts taken from reference TRBV19 and TRBJ2-7, reads DGGITQSPKYLFRKEGQNVTLSCEQNLNHDAMYWYRQDPGQGLRLIYYSQIVNDFQKGDIAEGYSVSREKKESFPLTVTSAQKNPTAFYLCASSRDSFSYEQYFGPGTRLTVT.

CDR3 sequence (DNA): TGTGCCTGGAGTGTACAAAGCGAGCAGTACTTC. Translation: CAWSVQSEQYF. J is TRBJ2-7 and V is TRBV30; D unresolved. The CDR3 is made up of 11 amino acids. Germline loops: CDR1 GTSNPN, CDR2 SVGIG (reference sequence). V lost 0 bases and J 6 bases, leaving 6 bases between the germline ends.